The T cell receptor beta chain described here comes from a study of cytomegalovirus exposure and HLA in healthy donors. Whole-study findings and limits: An analysis was carried out later, and it reportedly showed fewer N-insertions in an Asian-associated ancestry cluster than the approximately 700-donor mean.

This CDR3 region has 13 residues. Per germline, CDR1 GTSNPN and CDR2 SVGIG (reference sequence). Worth noting for this clone: As yet, its antigen is unknown.

PCR primers comprised 60 Vbeta and 13 Jbeta primers. Some clones are missing from TCRdb's copy, which holds only in-frame ones; the method was immunoSEQ multiplex PCR. The sample includes approximately 160,000 clones, approximately 80% of them seen just once. The rearrangement joins TRBV30 to TRBJ2-5; D might be TRBD2 (5 bases). The J call is doubtful: the DNA matches TRBJ2-7 better. What was sequenced was PBMCs. This receptor was identified in a male donor in good health and CMV-seropositive. The CDR3 DNA follows: TGTGCCTGGAGCCCCGGACTGATCTACGAGCAGTACTTC. As protein: CAWSPGLIYEQYF.